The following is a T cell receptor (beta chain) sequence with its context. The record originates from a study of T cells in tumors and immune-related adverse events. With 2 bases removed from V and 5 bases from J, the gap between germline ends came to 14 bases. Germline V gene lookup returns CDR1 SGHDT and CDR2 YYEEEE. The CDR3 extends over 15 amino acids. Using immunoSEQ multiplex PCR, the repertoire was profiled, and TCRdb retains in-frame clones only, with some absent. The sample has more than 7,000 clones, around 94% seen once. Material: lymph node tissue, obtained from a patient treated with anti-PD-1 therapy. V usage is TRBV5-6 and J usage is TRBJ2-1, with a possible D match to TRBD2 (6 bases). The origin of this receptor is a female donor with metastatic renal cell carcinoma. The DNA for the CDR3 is TGTGCCAGCAGCTTTCTACTAGCCCCCCACAATGAGCAGTTCTTC. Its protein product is CASSFLLAPHNEQFF.